Listed here are 28 T cell receptor beta chains from one sample, sequenced in a study of tumor-infiltrating lymphocytes in primary liver carcinoma. Each 20-30 mg portion of unsorted bulk tissue served as the source for co-extraction of RNA and DNA. cDNA specific to TCR beta was made from 450 to 650 ng of total RNA, with a constant-region primer employed for priming. Three nested multiplex PCR rounds, a slightly modified ARM-PCR, produced the libraries for TCR beta. PCR rounds one and two used TRBV1-TRBV30 forward primers with a C-beta reverse primer for around 9 cycles each. TCRdb called the multiplex PCR reads again in MiXCR, with one record for every CDR3 protein. The table records under 110,000 distinct CDR3 sequences, about two thirds of them present only once. The material sequenced was liver tumor tissue from sampling region 2. The subset is: tumor region T2, inferior pole. All receptors derive from a woman in her fifties or sixties with primary liver carcinoma and hepatitis B virus infection.

This chain uses TRBV11-3 with TRBJ2-3, with D tentatively TRBD2 (6 bases). CDR1 is SGHNT, CDR2 YENEEA, per germline. CDR3 size: 14 residues. The CDR3 DNA follows: TGTGTCAACAGCTTCGGCGGGAACTTAGATACGCAGTATTTT. It is translated as CVNSFGGNLDTQYF.

As regards this clonotype: This sequence may be a read error, since a much larger clone differs from it by one base. The chain is built from TRBV21-1 and TRBJ2-2. TRBV21-1 is listed as a pseudogene. The CDR3 spans 16 residues. The CDR3 loop reads CASSKAWPVIWRELFF. Written as DNA, the CDR3 is TGTGCCAGCAGCAAAGCATGGCCAGTGATTTGGCGGGAGCTGTTTTTT.

Note on this clonotype: The junction departs from germline at one end; a sequencing error may be responsible. V gene TRBV4-2 combines with J gene TRBJ2-3; maybe TRBD2 (6 bases). The CDR3 sequence is 18 residues long. Per the germline V gene, CDR1 is LGHNA and CDR2 is YNFKEQ. The CDR3, as DNA: TGTGCCAGCAGTCAATTAGGGCTAGCGTCAGCCAGCACAGATACGCATTATTTT. Residues: CASSQLGLASASTDTHYF.

Regarding this clonotype: The junction departs from the called germline gene at one end, perhaps through a read error. V usage is TRBV29-1 and J usage is TRBJ2-2; a weak D match, TRBD2 (6 bases). Per germline, CDR1 SQVTM and CDR2 ANQGSEA. This CDR3 comprises 14 residues. DNA for the CDR3: TGCAGCGCGGCGGAGCGGGCCAACACCGGGGTGCTGTTTTTT. Protein product: CSAAERANTGVLFF.

Note on this clonotype: At one of its ends the junction is not consistent with the germline gene, which may arise from a read error. The gene calls are TRBV5-6 and TRBJ1-1, with no clear D. From germline, CDR1 is SGHDT and CDR2 YYEEEE. This CDR3 region has 15 residues. The CDR3 is CASSLLFTRLTEAFF. CDR3 DNA sequence: TGTGCCAGTAGCTTGCTCTTTACACGACTCACTGAAGCTTTCTTT.

For this clonotype: One junction end disagrees with the germline gene, perhaps due to a read error. J is TRBJ1-5 and V is TRBV6-5; D unclear. This CDR3 comprises 15 residues. Germline lookup yields CDR1 MNHEY and CDR2 SVGAGI. The CDR3 DNA sequence: TGTGCCAGCAATTACACGCTGGCCAGCAATCAGCCCCAGCATTTT. Encoded protein: CASNYTLASNQPQHF.

A single count supports this clonotype. A much larger clone is a single base away; this may be a read error. The rearrangement links TRBV5-1 to TRBJ2-6; D not certain. CDR1 and CDR2 (germline): SGHRS, YFSETQ. Trimming shortened V by 3 bases and J by 0 bases, and 7 bases separated the two germline ends. The CDR3 extends over 15 amino acids. CDR3 loop: CASSSGHSGANVLTF. The CDR3 bases are TGCGCCAGCAGCTCGGGTCACTCTGGGGCCAACGTCCTGACTTTC.

This clonotype was observed a single time. A single base separates this from a much larger clone, so it may be a read error. The chain links TRBV5-6 to TRBJ2-6; TRBD1 might be the D (5 bases). This CDR3 contains 16 residues. CDR1 SGHDT and CDR2 YYEEEE come from the germline V gene. As DNA, the CDR3 is TGTGCCAGCAGTTTGTTGTTACCCTCTGGGGCCAACGTCCTGAATTTC. Protein sequence: CASSLLLPSGANVLNF.

Concerning this clonotype itself: The germline gene is not matched at one end of the junction; a read error may be the cause. This rearrangement joins TRBV4-1 to TRBJ2-7; perhaps TRBD1 as D (6 bases). CDR3 length equals 13 residues. Looked up from germline, CDR1 is MGHRA and CDR2 is YSYEKL. This CDR3 is CAISQQGEYEQYF. Here the CDR3 DNA reads TGCGCCATCAGCCAACAGGGAGAATACGAGCAATACTTC.

Points on this clonotype: A read error may account for a junction end that differs from germline. The chain combines TRBV6-6 with TRBJ1-1, with D unclear. Germline V gene data show CDR1 as MNHNY and CDR2 as SVGAGI (reference sequence). The CDR3 extends over 12 amino acids. The CDR3 nucleotides are TGTGCCAGCGGTTACCCCCCCCTAGAAGCCTTCTTT. This gives the protein CASGYPPLEAFF.

CDR3 in amino acids: CASSPVGRSHEQFF. DNA of the CDR3: TGTGCCAGCAGCCCTGTGGGCCGTTCCCATGAGCAGTTCTTC. V gene TRBV11-2 combines with J gene TRBJ2-1; D not certain. V was clipped by 5 bases and J by 8 bases, with 16 bases between them. The germline gives CDR1 SGHAT, CDR2 FQNNGV. CDR3 size: 14 residues.

With regard to this clonotype: Because the CDR3 is missing its conserved closing phenylalanine or tryptophan, this is likely a read error. V is TRBV11-2 and J is TRBJ2-7; D is possibly TRBD1 or TRBD2 (6 bases each). The germline CDR1 and CDR2 sequences are SGHAT and FQNNGV. The CDR3 runs to 11 residues. CDR3 sequence: CTNSQGGWQYL. DNA of the CDR3: TGTACCAACAGCCAAGGGGGGTGGCAGTACCTC.

Regarding this clonotype: Sequence at one end of the junction differs from germline and may be a read error. This chain joins TRBV11-2 and TRBJ2-3, with 7 bases that match TRBD2. Looked up from germline, CDR1 is SGHAT and CDR2 is FQNNGV. CDR3 length equals 17 residues. The CDR3 nucleotides read TGCGCCAGCACCTTAAGGGGACTAACGTACACGTCAGATACGCAGTATTTT. Its protein is CASTLRGLTYTSDTQYF.

CDR3 coding DNA: TGTGCCACTCAAGGCGGTCAGGGAACATCACCACGCATGGGTGAGCAGTTCTTC. Protein: CATQGGQGTSPRMGEQFF. This rearrangement joins TRBV24-1 to TRBJ2-1, with D perhaps TRBD1 (5 bases). The CDR3 runs 18 residues. The germline gives CDR1 KGHDR, CDR2 SFDVKD. V was trimmed by 10 bases and J by 9 bases, leaving 33 bases between them.

Worth noting for this clonotype: It may be a read error: a sequence one base away is much more abundant. The V gene is TRBV14, the J gene TRBJ2-5, with 15 bases fitting TRBD2. Germline CDR1 is SGHDN and CDR2 is FVKESK. This CDR3 contains 15 residues. The CDR3 bases are TGTGCCAGCAGCCGGGGACTAGCGGGAGGAGAGACCCGGTACTTC. Its translation is CASSRGLAGGETRYF. Using reference TRBV14 and TRBJ2-5 for the parts outside the CDR3, the full variable domain is EAGVTQFPSHSVIEKGQTVTLRCDPISGHDNLYWYRRVMGKEIKFLLHFVKESKQDESGMPNNRFLAERTGGTYSTLKVQPAELEDSGVYFCASSRGLAGGETRYFGPGTRLLVL.

With regard to this clonotype: One junction end disagrees with the germline gene, perhaps due to a read error. J is TRBJ2-6 and V is TRBV6-5, with D perhaps matching TRBD1 (5 bases). The CDR3 covers 19 residues. The germline gives CDR1 MNHEY, CDR2 SVGAGI. The CDR3 here is CASSYRTRTRYSGANVLTF. The CDR3 DNA follows: TGTGCTAGCAGTTACCGGACACGGACCCGGTACTCTGGGGCCAACGTCCTGACTTTC.

To note about this clonotype: Compared with germline, one end of the junction differs, possibly owing to a read error. The chain couples TRBV14 to TRBJ2-2, with a possible D match to TRBD1 (6 bases). Germline V lookup: CDR1 SGHDN, CDR2 FVKESK. This CDR3 comprises 21 residues. In nucleotides, the CDR3 is TGTGCCAGCAGCCAAGATACACCACACGAATTCCGGAACAGGGCCACCGGGAAGCTGTTTTTT. Amino acid sequence: CASSQDTPHEFRNRATGKLFF.

Points on this clonotype: One junction end does not reproduce the germline sequence, and a read error may be involved. This chain joins TRBV29-1 and TRBJ1-1; 7 bases are a match to TRBD1. The CDR3 length is 14 residues. Germline V gene data show CDR1 as SQVTM and CDR2 as ANQGSEA. CDR3: CSVDRPGGVAETFF. DNA for the CDR3: TGCAGCGTCGACAGGCCAGGGGGGGTTGCTGAAACTTTCTTT. Looking up the rest from reference TRBV29-1 and TRBJ1-1 gives the full variable domain: SAVISQKPSRDICQRGTSLTIQCQVDSQVTMMFWYRQQPGQSLTLIATANQGSEATYESGFVIDKFPISRPNLTFSTLTVSNMSPEDSSIYLCSVDRPGGVAETFFGQGTRLTVV.

The chain recombines TRBV24-1 with TRBJ2-6; the D is unclear. The CDR3 runs to 14 residues. V lost 5 bases, J lost 6 bases, and 10 bases lay in between. Germline loops: CDR1 KGHDR, CDR2 SFDVKD. CDR3 bases: TGTGCCACCAGTGGCAGCAGTAAGGCCAACGTCCTGACTTTC. Translated: CATSGSSKANVLTF.

The chain couples TRBV29-1 to TRBJ2-3; no definite D call. CDR3 length: 14 residues. Germline values: CDR1 SQVTM, CDR2 ANQGSEA. V gave up 6 bases and J gave up 1 base, with 14 bases separating them. The CDR3 nucleotides are TGCAGCGTGTCTTGTGAATGGGGCACAGATACGCAGTATTTT. This gives the protein CSVSCEWGTDTQYF.

The chain uses TRBV6-5 and TRBJ1-2; no clear D. The V end lost 0 bases, the J end lost 9 bases, and 14 bases lay between the germline ends. This CDR3 comprises 14 residues. Germline V lookup: CDR1 MNHEY, CDR2 SVGAGI. CDR3 loop: CASSYSWSSGSYTF. The CDR3 nucleotides read TGTGCCAGCAGTTACTCGTGGTCAAGCGGTAGCTACACCTTC.

About this clonotype itself: An end of the junction differs from the germline gene, which may be a read error. The chain is built from TRBV5-1 and TRBJ1-4; D is unresolved. Germline V CDR1 and CDR2: SGHRS, YFSETQ. CDR3 length: 13 residues. CDR3 protein: CASSLGGDVKLFF. The DNA for the CDR3 is TGCGCAAGCAGCTTGGGTGGCGATGTAAAACTGTTTTTT.

With regard to this clonotype: Its ends do not fully match the called genes, so a read error is possible. The chain has TRBV18 and TRBJ2-1, with 8 bases fitting TRBD1. The V gene's germline CDR1 is KGHSH and CDR2 LQKENI. CDR3 length equals 14 residues. CDR3 nucleotide sequence: TGTGCCAGCTCACCGACAGGGGCCTACGATGAGCAGTTCTTC. This gives the protein CASSPTGAYDEQFF. Drawing the rest from reference TRBV18 and TRBJ2-1, the complete variable domain is NAGVMQNPRHLVRRRGQEARLRCSPMKGHSHVYWYRQLPEEGLKFMVYLQKENIIDESGMPKERFSAEFPKEGPSILRIQQVVRGDSAAYFCASSPTGAYDEQFFGPGTRLTVL.

Of note for this clonotype: A much larger clonotype is one base distant, so this may be a read error. This chain connects TRBV12-3 or TRBV12-4 to TRBJ1-2; D gene uncertain. The CDR3 has 13 residues. Trimming removed 6 bases at V and 5 bases at J, with 13 bases between. The CDR3 nucleotides read TGTGCCAGCAGCACTGTGGGCGGGTATGGCTACACCTTC. As protein: CASSTVGGYGYTF.

To note about this clonotype: A read error may produce the germline difference seen at one junction end. This rearrangement joins TRBV11-3 to TRBJ1-5; 8 nucleotides agree with TRBD1. The CDR3 covers 13 residues. In germline, CDR1 is SGHNT, CDR2 YENEEA. The CDR3 nucleotides are TGTGCCAGTAGCTCAGGGGGCAATCAGCTTCAGCATTTT. Its protein is CASSSGGNQLQHF.

Comments on this clonotype: The junction shows a germline mismatch at one end, possibly a read error. The gene calls are TRBV5-5 and TRBJ2-7; perhaps TRBD1 as D (6 bases). The CDR3 has 12 residues. Germline loops: CDR1 SGHKS, CDR2 YYEKEE (reference sequence). The CDR3 DNA reads as TGTACCAGCAGCTTACAGGGATTCGAGCAGTACTTC. Translating gives CTSSLQGFEQYF.

Note on this clonotype: This may stem from a read error, because a much larger clone lies one nucleotide away. This sequence joins TRBV28 and TRBJ2-7, with TRBD1 matching 10 bases. The CDR3 has 15 residues. The germline V gene encodes CDR1 MDHEN and CDR2 SYDVKM. CDR3 in amino acids: CAGSGTGALSYEQYF. The CDR3 DNA follows: TGTGCCGGCAGTGGGACAGGGGCGCTTTCCTACGAGCAGTACTTC.

This clonotype was seen a few times. A read error may explain this, as a much larger clone is one base away. The chain recombines TRBV6-5 with TRBJ2-3; 7 bases are shared with TRBD2. Looked up from germline, CDR1 is MNHEY and CDR2 is SVGAGI. This CDR3 has 13 residues. CDR3 sequence: CVSSGTIGDTQYF. The CDR3 DNA reads TGTGTCAGCAGTGGGACTATTGGGGATACGCAGTATTTT.